This T cell receptor beta chain was recorded in a study of cytomegalovirus exposure and HLA in healthy donors. On this clone: The identical CDR3 is also encoded by other nucleotide sequences in the sample.

Clones were read by immunoSEQ multiplex PCR, and TCRdb kept only the in-frame ones, dropping some. The table has about 360,000 clones, roughly 89% seen once; the top ten hold 0.83%. With 1 base clipped from V and 3 bases from J, the junction kept 2 bases outside the gene matches. CDR1 is LNHDA, CDR2 SQIVND, per germline (reference sequence). The CDR3 is made up of 15 amino acids. The sequenced sample was PBMCs. V gene TRBV19 combines with J gene TRBJ2-1; 8 bases are shared with TRBD1. The sequence derives from a woman aged 18-30 years in good health and CMV-seronegative. The CDR3 reads CASSIAGGGYNEQFF. The DNA of the CDR3 is TGTGCCAGTAGTATAGCAGGGGGCGGCTACAATGAGCAGTTCTTC.